What follows describes a single T cell receptor (beta chain). CDR3 length: 14 amino acids. The ends were cut back, 5 bases at V and 7 bases at J, with 15 bases in the middle. Germline V gives CDR1 MNHEY, CDR2 SMNVEV (reference sequence). As processed by the authors: Amplification of reference gene primers provided the estimated nucleated cell counts. Method: immunoSEQ multiplex PCR; TCRdb's copy keeps in-frame clones and lacks some. V, J and clone size are taken as reported in that table, and D and trimming were inferred from the DNA itself. Among roughly 87,000 clones, roughly 80% were seen once, and the ten largest hold around 4.5%. The sample belongs to a study of blood T cell repertoires in COVID-19. Study summary: Material from acute and convalescent COVID-19 was sourced from the United States, Italy and Spain. T cells, B-cell-depleted T cells, or PBMCs supplied cDNA or gDNA.

Sequencing was carried out using peripheral blood. The receptor was isolated from a woman in her fifties or sixties with acute or convalescent COVID-19. This chain uses TRBV27 with TRBJ1-5; D is perhaps TRBD1 (6 bases). The chain's CDR3 is CASSPGAPHQPQHF. Written as DNA, the CDR3 is TGTGCCAGCAGTCCAGGGGCCCCTCACCAGCCCCAGCATTTT.